This is a list of T cell receptor beta chains from one sample in a study of blood T cell dynamics during melanoma immunotherapy. Clones were read by immunoSEQ multiplex PCR, and TCRdb kept only the in-frame ones, dropping some. Among over 5,500 clones, around 80% were seen once, and the ten largest hold about 30%. Sequences were derived from blood, sampled from a patient treated with checkpoint blockade. These receptors all come from a human donor with melanoma. The CDR3 runs from the conserved cysteine through the conserved F or W. D genes are given only for firm matches. Clone size appears in some rows only: once, few, many, or a class for an expanded clone.

J	size	V	D	CDR3	DNA
TRBJ1-2	NA	TRBV6-4	NA	CASSDSQGKRGYTF	TGTGCCAGCAGTGACTCGCAGGGGAAGAGAGGCTACACCTTC
TRBJ1-1	NA	TRBV29-1	TRBD1	CSVEEQGRGTEAFF	TGCAGCGTTGAAGAACAGGGGAGAGGAACTGAAGCTTTCTTT
TRBJ1-5	NA	TRBV4-1	NA	CASSQEAGTGANQPQHF	TGCGCCAGCAGCCAAGAGGCTGGGACCGGGGCCAATCAGCCCCAGCATTTT
TRBJ1-1	NA	TRBV29-1	TRBD1	CSGQGWNTEAFF	TGCAGCGGACAGGGCTGGAACACTGAAGCTTTCTTT
TRBJ1-5	NA	TRBV6-1	TRBD1	CASSERTGYQPQHF	TGTGCCAGCAGTGAGAGGACAGGTTATCAGCCCCAGCATTTT
TRBJ2-2	NA	TRBV21-1	NA	CASSKAAGGPFTGELFF	TGTGCCAGCAGCAAAGCGGCGGGGGGGCCGTTCACCGGGGAGCTGTTTTTT
TRBJ1-1	NA	TRBV5-6	NA	CASSLQGHMNTEAFF	TGTGCCAGCAGCTTGCAAGGACACATGAACACTGAAGCTTTCTTT
TRBJ2-7	NA	TRBV6-6	TRBD2	CASSYLTSARYEQYF	TGTGCCAGCAGTTACTTGACTAGCGCCAGGTACGAGCAGTACTTC
TRBJ2-5	NA	TRBV11-3	TRBD2	CASSLGLAGRGQETQYF	TGTGCCAGCAGCTTGGGACTAGCGGGGCGCGGGCAAGAGACCCAGTACTTC
TRBJ1-5	few	TRBV19	TRBD1	CASSNVGTGSQPQHF	TGTGCCAGTAGTAACGTTGGGACAGGGAGTCAGCCCCAGCATTTT
TRBJ2-1	once	TRBV7-3	TRBD2	CASSLKPGLAAGRGNEQFF	TGTGCCAGCAGCCTCAAACCGGGACTAGCGGCAGGGAGGGGCAATGAGCAGTTCTTC
TRBJ2-1	NA	TRBV6-5	NA	CASSRLGQFF	TGTGCCAGCAGTCGCCTGGGGCAGTTCTTC
TRBJ1-5	few	TRBV2	NA	CASSSQTNINQPQHF	TGTGCCAGCAGTTCGCAGACCAATATCAATCAGCCCCAGCATTTT
TRBJ2-1	NA	TRBV4-2	TRBD2	CASSRLPGLAGGQTVYNEQFF	TGTGCCAGCAGCCGGTTACCGGGACTAGCGGGGGGCCAAACCGTTTACAATGAGCAGTTCTTC
TRBJ1-1	NA	TRBV11-2	NA	CASSSTVYTEAFF	TGTGCCAGCAGCTCGACAGTATACACTGAAGCTTTCTTT
TRBJ1-5	once	TRBV18	NA	CASSLGPGSSNQPQHF	TGTGCCAGCTCACTGGGGCCAGGGTCGAGCAATCAGCCCCAGCATTTT
TRBJ1-2	NA	TRBV19	NA	CASSMRVNYGYTF	TGTGCCAGTAGTATGAGGGTTAACTATGGCTACACCTTC
TRBJ2-5	NA	TRBV30	NA	CAGAWGLQETQYF	TGTGCCGGGGCTTGGGGCCTCCAAGAGACCCAGTACTTC
TRBJ1-4	NA	TRBV18	NA	CASSPDYNEKLFF	TGTGCCAGCTCACCAGACTATAATGAAAAACTGTTTTTT
TRBJ2-2	few	TRBV6-1	NA	CASTFFGTTGELFF	TGTGCCAGCACTTTCTTCGGCACCACCGGGGAGCTGTTTTTT
TRBJ2-2	NA	TRBV11-2	NA	CASSFVGSGTGELFF	TGTGCCAGCAGCTTCGTCGGGTCGGGCACCGGGGAGCTGTTTTTT
TRBJ2-3	NA	TRBV11-2	TRBD2	CASRPTSGSVSDTQYF	TGTGCCAGCAGACCGACTAGCGGGAGTGTCTCAGATACGCAGTATTTT
TRBJ2-1	once	TRBV19	TRBD2	CASSIVAGGPHNEQFF	TGTGCCAGTAGTATAGTTGCGGGAGGGCCCCACAATGAGCAGTTCTTC
TRBJ1-2	NA	TRBV5-1	NA	CASRADWGLTNYGYTF	TGCGCCAGCAGGGCGGACTGGGGATTAACTAACTATGGCTACACCTTC
TRBJ2-3	once	TRBV7-9	NA	CASSYSDTQYF	TGTGCCAGCAGCTACTCAGATACGCAGTATTTT
TRBJ2-1	NA	TRBV6-5	TRBD1	CASSYSGGHNEQFF	TGTGCCAGCAGTTACTCAGGGGGCCACAATGAGCAGTTCTTC
TRBJ1-2	few	TRBV5-4	NA	CASSLTGRGYTF	TGTGCCAGCAGCTTGACAGGTCGTGGCTACACCTTC
TRBJ2-1	NA	TRBV4-1	NA	CASSQSRGIRFF	TGCGCCAGCAGCCAAAGTAGGGGTATCAGGTTCTTC
TRBJ1-1	NA	TRBV19	NA	CASSRVATGSRRTEAFF	TGTGCCAGTAGTAGGGTAGCAACAGGGTCTCGAAGGACTGAAGCTTTCTTT
TRBJ1-1	NA	TRBV19	NA	CASSIRTEEAFF	TGTGCCAGTAGTATCCGGACAGAAGAAGCTTTCTTT
TRBJ1-6	NA	TRBV5-6	NA	CASTTYNSPLHF	TGTGCCAGCACCACCTATAATTCACCCCTCCACTTT
TRBJ2-1	NA	TRBV7-9	NA	CASASGKNEQFF	TGTGCCAGCGCTTCAGGGAAGAATGAGCAGTTCTTC
TRBJ1-1	NA	TRBV5-1	TRBD1	CASSTDRGRDTEAFF	TGCGCCAGCAGCACGGACAGGGGGCGGGACACTGAAGCTTTCTTT
TRBJ2-5	once	TRBV29-1	NA	CSVRTGTETQYF	TGCAGCGTTAGAACAGGGACGGAGACCCAGTACTTC
TRBJ2-7	NA	TRBV7-2	NA	CASSLGTEAYEQYF	TGTGCCAGCAGCTTAGGGACAGAAGCCTACGAGCAGTACTTC
TRBJ2-6	NA	TRBV5-1	NA	CASSLVGGSGANVLTF	TGCGCCAGCAGCTTGGTAGGGGGCTCTGGGGCCAACGTCCTGACTTTC